Each of the 5 T cell receptor beta chains below was sequenced from the same sample in a study of blood T cell repertoires in COVID-19. The protocol was immunoSEQ multiplex PCR, while the TCRdb copy is restricted to in-frame clones and leaves out a portion. The profile shows around 300,000 clones, more than 70% of them singletons. The material sequenced was peripheral blood. The source of these receptors is a woman aged 30 to 39 with COVID-19, enrolled during active disease.

This chain connects TRBV7-2 to TRBJ2-3; 10 bases are a match to TRBD2. Germline loops: CDR1 SGHTA, CDR2 FQGNSA. Unmatched junction bases numbered 7, after V lost 5 bases and J lost 5 bases. The CDR3 spans 15 residues. The CDR3 protein is CASSQNSGGGDTQYF. Written as DNA, the CDR3 is TGTGCCAGCAGCCAGAACAGCGGGGGGGGAGATACGCAGTATTTT.

This clone was counted between two and nine times. The chain links TRBV6-5 to TRBJ1-1; D unclear. CDR3 size: 12 residues. Germline loops: CDR1 MNHEY, CDR2 SVGAGI. Trimming cost V 5 bases and J 7 bases, with 11 bases left between them. CDR3 coding DNA: TGTGCCAGCAGTAGAGGATTAATTGAAGCTTTCTTT. This sequence encodes CASSRGLIEAFF.

This clone was seen only once. The genes are TRBV5-5 and TRBJ1-1; D not resolved. The CDR3 spans 13 residues. V was shortened by 8 bases and J by 5 bases, with 16 bases between the two germline ends. CDR1 is SGHKS and CDR2 is YYEKEE in the germline V gene (reference sequence). In DNA, the CDR3 is TGTGCCAGTTTCGGGGAGGGTTGGACTGAAGCTTTCTTT. Its protein product is CASFGEGWTEAFF.

The CDR3 DNA follows: TGTGCCAGCAGCCTAAACACCGGGGAGCTGTTTTTT. Translated: CASSLNTGELFF. The V and J genes are TRBV11-2 and TRBJ2-2; D ambiguous. Germline V CDR1 and CDR2: SGHAT, FQNNGV. The CDR3 contains 12 residues. Trimming removed 5 bases from V and 2 bases from J, with 3 bases in between.

The V and J genes are TRBV2 and TRBJ2-7, with 10 bases aligning to TRBD1. The CDR3 runs 14 residues. Trimming at V came to 6 bases and at J to 2 bases, leaving 4 bases not matched to a gene. The germline gives CDR1 SNHLY, CDR2 FYNNEI. The CDR3 protein is CASSDRGPAYEQYF. Written as DNA, the CDR3 is TGTGCCAGCAGCGACAGGGGGCCGGCCTACGAGCAGTACTTC.